This TCR beta chain was retrieved from a study of T cell clusters in autoimmune cytopenias. The study's findings and limits: A dominant lymphoma-associated repertoire apparently masked the cluster-lack signature in secondary cytopenia versus chronic lymphocytic leukemia.

TRB rearrangements were amplified by touch-down multiplex PCR with mixed TRB-A/B primers. TCRdb re-called the multiplex PCR reads and gives one entry per CDR3 protein, without DNA. This listing includes thousands of distinct CDR3 sequences. This CDR3 is 13 amino acids long. Germline-derived CDR1 and CDR2 are ENHRY and SYGVKD. TRB amplification used approximately 250 ng of peripheral blood genomic DNA. This clonotype registers medium-sized (0.01 to 0.1%) by frequency. Its target is unknown. Sequenced input: peripheral blood. The chain carries TRBV10-3 and TRBJ1-2; the D gene TCRdb calls, TRBD1, cannot be checked with no DNA. This clonotype originated in a human donor with an autoimmune cytopenia or autoimmune hepatitis (not recorded which). This CDR3 is CAISADRDYGYTF.